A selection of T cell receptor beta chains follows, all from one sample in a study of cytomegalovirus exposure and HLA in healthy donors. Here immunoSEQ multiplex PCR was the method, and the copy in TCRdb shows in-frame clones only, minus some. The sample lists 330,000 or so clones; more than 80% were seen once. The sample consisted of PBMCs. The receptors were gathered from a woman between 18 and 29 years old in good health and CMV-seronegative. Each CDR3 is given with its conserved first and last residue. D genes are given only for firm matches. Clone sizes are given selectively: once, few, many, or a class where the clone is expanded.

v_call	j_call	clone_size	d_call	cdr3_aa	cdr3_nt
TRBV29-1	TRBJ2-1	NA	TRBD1	CSDLDRGNEQFF	TGCAGCGATCTCGACAGGGGCAATGAGCAGTTCTTC
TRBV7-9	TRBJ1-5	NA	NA	CASSLEGGNQPQHF	TGTGCCAGCAGCTTAGAGGGAGGAAATCAGCCCCAGCATTTT
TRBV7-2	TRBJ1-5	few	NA	CASSLAAGSNQPQHF	TGTGCCAGCAGCTTAGCTGCAGGAAGCAATCAGCCCCAGCATTTT
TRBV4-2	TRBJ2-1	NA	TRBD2	CASSQDFGPSGRVPFF	TGTGCCAGCAGCCAAGATTTCGGGCCTAGCGGGAGGGTACCGTTCTTC
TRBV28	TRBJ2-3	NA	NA	CASRSATPDTQYF	TGTGCCAGCAGATCCGCTACCCCAGATACGCAGTATTTT
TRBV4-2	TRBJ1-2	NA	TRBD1	CASSQGQGTTNYGYTF	TGTGCCAGCAGCCAAGGACAGGGGACGACTAACTATGGCTACACCTTC
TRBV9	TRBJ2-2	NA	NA	CASSVEHSGSKSGELFF	TGTGCCAGCAGCGTAGAACACTCCGGGTCTAAATCCGGGGAGCTGTTTTTT
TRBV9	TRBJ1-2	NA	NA	CASSAVGVGYGYTF	TGTGCCAGCAGCGCCGTCGGGGTTGGGTATGGCTACACCTTC
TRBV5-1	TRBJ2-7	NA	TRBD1	CASRSQGGPYEQYF	TGCGCCAGCAGGTCACAGGGGGGCCCCTACGAGCAGTACTTC
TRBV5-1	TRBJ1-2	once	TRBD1	CASSTRDRGAMNYGYTF	TGCGCCAGCAGCACCCGGGACAGGGGGGCAATGAACTATGGCTACACCTTC
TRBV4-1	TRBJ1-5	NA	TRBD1	CASSLNRGLQPQHF	TGCGCCAGCAGCTTGAACAGGGGGCTTCAGCCCCAGCATTTT
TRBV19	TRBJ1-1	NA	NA	CASSIEVGGEAFF	TGTGCCAGTAGTATAGAGGTCGGGGGTGAAGCTTTCTTT
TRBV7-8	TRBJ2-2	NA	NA	CASSPSGGSNTGELFF	TGTGCCAGCAGCCCATCAGGGGGGTCGAACACCGGGGAGCTGTTTTTT
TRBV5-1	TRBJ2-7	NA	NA	CASHRDHSYEQYF	TGCGCCAGCCACAGAGATCACTCCTACGAGCAGTACTTC
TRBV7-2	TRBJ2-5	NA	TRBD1	CASSFDRGQETQYF	TGTGCCAGCAGCTTTGACAGGGGACAAGAGACCCAGTACTTC
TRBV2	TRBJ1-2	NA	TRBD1	CASSDASGQGYGYTF	TGTGCCAGCAGTGATGCCAGTGGACAGGGGTATGGCTACACCTTC
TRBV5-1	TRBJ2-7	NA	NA	CASSSRVGADEQYF	TGCGCCAGCAGCTCCCGGGTGGGGGCCGACGAGCAGTACTTC
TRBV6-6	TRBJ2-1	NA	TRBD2	CASRPGLAGVSNEQFF	TGTGCCAGCAGGCCGGGACTAGCGGGAGTCTCAAATGAGCAGTTCTTC
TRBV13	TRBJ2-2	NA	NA	CASSRRQVRTGELFF	TGTGCCAGCAGCCGGAGACAGGTTAGAACCGGGGAGCTGTTTTTT
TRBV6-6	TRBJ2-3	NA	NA	CASSYGAGDGDTQYF	TGTGCCAGCAGTTACGGGGCAGGGGATGGCGATACGCAGTATTTT
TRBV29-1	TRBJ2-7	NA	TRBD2	CSVRAAGDEQYF	TGCAGCGTCAGGGCGGCGGGGGACGAGCAGTACTTC
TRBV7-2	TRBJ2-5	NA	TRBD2	CASSLELAGGPVQETQYF	TGTGCCAGCAGCTTGGAACTAGCGGGAGGGCCGGTCCAAGAGACCCAGTACTTC
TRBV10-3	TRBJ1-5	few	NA	CAISESTGQGNQPQHF	TGTGCCATCAGTGAGTCCACAGGGCAAGGCAATCAGCCCCAGCATTTT
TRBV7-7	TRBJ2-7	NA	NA	CASSLQGLGEQYF	TGTGCCAGCAGCTTACAGGGGTTGGGGGAGCAGTACTTC
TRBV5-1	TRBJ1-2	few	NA	CASSLGMNYGYTF	TGCGCCAGCAGCTTGGGTATGAACTATGGCTACACCTTC
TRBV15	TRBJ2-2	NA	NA	CATSRDSRAGELFF	TGTGCCACCAGCAGAGATAGTCGGGCCGGGGAGCTGTTTTTT
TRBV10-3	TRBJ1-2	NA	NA	CAISEGDNYGYTF	TGTGCCATCAGTGAAGGGGATAACTATGGCTACACCTTC
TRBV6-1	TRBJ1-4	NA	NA	CASSDGGRATNEKLFF	TGTGCCAGCAGTGACGGGGGTAGAGCAACTAATGAAAAACTGTTTTTT
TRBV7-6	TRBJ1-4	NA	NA	CASSPAPIGEKLFF	TGTGCCAGCAGCCCGGCCCCGATCGGGGAAAAACTGTTTTTT
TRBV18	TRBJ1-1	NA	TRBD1	CASSPPGTGGNTEAFF	TGTGCCAGCTCACCACCCGGGACAGGGGGGAACACTGAAGCTTTCTTT
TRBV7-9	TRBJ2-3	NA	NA	CASSPLTRGGTDTQYF	TGTGCCAGCAGCCCACTGACTAGAGGCGGCACAGATACGCAGTATTTT
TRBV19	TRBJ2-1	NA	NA	CASSIARSYNEQFF	TGTGCCAGTAGTATAGCCAGGTCCTACAATGAGCAGTTCTTC
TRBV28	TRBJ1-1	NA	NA	CASSLDGSIAPTEAFF	TGTGCCAGCAGTTTAGACGGGAGTATAGCGCCCACTGAAGCTTTCTTT
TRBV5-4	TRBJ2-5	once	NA	CASSLAVGAQETQYF	TGTGCCAGCAGCTTGGCCGTGGGAGCCCAAGAGACCCAGTACTTC
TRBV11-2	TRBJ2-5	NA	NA	CASSPVGGMDGQETQYF	TGTGCCAGCAGCCCAGTGGGGGGTATGGACGGGCAAGAGACCCAGTACTTC
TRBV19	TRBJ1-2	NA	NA	CASTPMSQNYGYTF	TGTGCCAGTACCCCGATGTCTCAGAACTATGGCTACACCTTC
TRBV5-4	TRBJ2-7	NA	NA	CASSLRARGEQYF	TGTGCCAGCAGCTTGAGAGCCCGGGGGGAGCAGTACTTC
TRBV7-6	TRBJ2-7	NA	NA	CASSPRTAELSYEQYF	TGTGCCAGCAGCCCCCGTACGGCGGAGCTCTCCTACGAGCAGTACTTC
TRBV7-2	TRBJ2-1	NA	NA	CASSYYDPAYNEQFF	TGTGCCAGCAGCTACTACGACCCAGCGTACAATGAGCAGTTCTTC
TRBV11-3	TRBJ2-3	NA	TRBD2	CASSQSTSGRGMDTQYF	TGTGCCAGCAGCCAGTCCACTAGCGGGAGAGGAATGGATACGCAGTATTTT
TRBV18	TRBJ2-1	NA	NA	CASSISEGTFSYNEQFF	TGTGCCAGCTCTATATCCGAGGGCACATTCTCCTACAATGAGCAGTTCTTC
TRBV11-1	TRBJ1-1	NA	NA	CASYTGEGEAFF	TGTGCCAGTTATACGGGAGAGGGTGAAGCTTTCTTT
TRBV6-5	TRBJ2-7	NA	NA	CASRARGSSTYEQYF	TGTGCCTCTCGGGCGCGGGGAAGCTCCACCTACGAGCAGTACTTC
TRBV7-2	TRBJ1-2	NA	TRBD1	CASSLYGRGAFSDHYGYTF	TGTGCCAGCAGCTTGTACGGCAGGGGGGCGTTCTCGGACCATTATGGCTACACCTTC
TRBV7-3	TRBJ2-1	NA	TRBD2	CASSLPEGLAGNNEQFF	TGTGCCAGCAGCTTGCCGGAGGGACTAGCGGGGAACAATGAGCAGTTCTTC
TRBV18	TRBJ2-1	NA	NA	CASSPQEGSYNEQFF	TGTGCCAGCTCGCCCCAGGAGGGCTCCTACAATGAGCAGTTCTTC
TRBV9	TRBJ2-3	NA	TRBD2	CASSVGLAGYTDTQYF	TGTGCCAGCAGCGTAGGCCTAGCGGGATATACAGATACGCAGTATTTT
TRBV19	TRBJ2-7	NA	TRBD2	CASSIIGTSGHYEQYF	TGTGCCAGTAGTATAATCGGGACTAGCGGGCACTACGAGCAGTACTTC
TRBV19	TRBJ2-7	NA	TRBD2	CASRPTSGRTYEQYF	TGTGCCAGTAGACCGACTAGCGGGAGGACCTACGAGCAGTACTTC
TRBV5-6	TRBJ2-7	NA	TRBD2	CASSAGLAERFYEQYF	TGTGCCAGCAGCGCCGGACTAGCGGAGAGGTTCTACGAGCAGTACTTC
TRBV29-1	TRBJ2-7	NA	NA	CSVEGLASYEQYF	TGCAGCGTTGAAGGTCTGGCAAGCTACGAGCAGTACTTC